The rows below give T cell receptor beta chains drawn from one sample of a study of shared clonotypes between healthy human individuals. Data came from immunoSEQ multiplex PCR; TCRdb stores just in-frame clones and leaves some out. Of fewer than 3 million clones listed, around 93% were seen once; the top ten hold more than 0.35%. The sample comprised naive CD4+ T cells from PBMCs. Receptor source: a man younger than 30 in good health. Some clones in this sample may be carry-over from other donors' samples. The CDR3 runs from the conserved cysteine through the conserved F or W.

>TRBV5-1
CASSFGTADNEQFF
>TRBV5-6
CASSRADRGTDTQYF
>TRBV7-2
CASSLVGGAGADTQYF
>TRBV28
CASSLKQADYGYTF
>TRBV7-2
CASSAPGLAGGEQYF
>TRBV19
CASSIGLAGNNEQFF
>TRBV7-2
CASSLGTSGREGEQFF
>TRBV19
CASSRQQGRKETQYF
>TRBV6-1
CASTLGGLKDQPQHF
>TRBV6-5
CASSLGLTSVFEQYF
>TRBV2
CAIGRGNTGELFF
>TRBV5-1
CASSLKGNTIYF
>TRBV7-9
CASSLAEAGSAQFF
>TRBV5-1
CASSSLAGKTYEQYF
>TRBV5-1
CASSLGSGRLYEQYF
>TRBV29-1
CSVAQELSYQETQYF
>TRBV28
CASSFGGSNEQFF
>TRBV5-4
CASSLLSGGRVGELFF
>TRBV6-5
CASSPPGLTNNEQFF
>TRBV18
CASSPLAAAPDTQYF
>TRBV5-5
CASSATTGLRNTIYF
>TRBV30
CAWGQGLQIGQFF
>TRBV28
CASTPGQGRQPQHF
>TRBV5-6
CASSVRHGRGGTGELFF